A selection of T cell receptor beta chains follows, all from one sample in a study of shared clonotypes between healthy human individuals. Here immunoSEQ multiplex PCR was the method, and the copy in TCRdb shows in-frame clones only, minus some. The sample contains roughly 760,000 clones, around 67% of which appear only once. Sequencing was performed on memory CD4+ T cells sorted from blood. Receptors were obtained from a woman in her 30s in good health. Both conserved end residues are part of each CDR3. A D gene is named only where the DNA matches it firmly.

d_gene | len | j_gene | v_gene | CDR3nt | CDR3aa
NA | 16 | TRBJ2-6 | TRBV19 | TGTGCCAGTAGTATAGATCGGAACCCTGGGGCCAACGTCCTGACTTTC | CASSIDRNPGANVLTF
NA | 15 | TRBJ2-7 | TRBV6-1 | TGTGCCAGCAGTGAAGGCGGCTTTTGGCGGGACGAGCAGTACTTC | CASSEGGFWRDEQYF
TRBD2 | 14 | TRBJ2-7 | TRBV19 | TGTGCCAGTAGTATGGCCGGGACTAGCTACGAGCAGTACTTC | CASSMAGTSYEQYF
TRBD2 | 15 | TRBJ2-3 | TRBV10-3 | TGTGCCATCAGTCGACTAGCGGGATTATCAGATACGCAGTATTTT | CAISRLAGLSDTQYF
TRBD1 | 15 | TRBJ1-1 | TRBV5-1 | TGCGCCAGCAGCTTGGGGGACAGGGATAGGGCTGAAGCTTTCTTT | CASSLGDRDRAEAFF
NA | 16 | TRBJ2-5 | TRBV2 | TGTGCCAGCAGTGAATCTGGGGGCTTCATCCAAGAGACCCAGTACTTC | CASSESGGFIQETQYF
TRBD2 | 16 | TRBJ2-1 | TRBV11-2 | TGTGCCAGCAGCTTCAGTCCGGCTAGCGGGAACAATGAGCAGTTCTTC | CASSFSPASGNNEQFF
NA | 13 | TRBJ2-2 | TRBV9 | TGTGCCAGCAGCCCCCTTGGTACCGGGGAGCTGTTTTTT | CASSPLGTGELFF
NA | 14 | TRBJ1-2 | TRBV25-1 | TGTGCCAGCAGTGACTCTAGGAGCCCTCGGGACTACACCTTC | CASSDSRSPRDYTF
NA | 15 | TRBJ1-5 | TRBV28 | TGTGCCAGCACCTTGGGGGCTGAACTAAATCAGCCCCAGCATTTT | CASTLGAELNQPQHF
NA | 15 | TRBJ1-1 | TRBV5-1 | TGCGCCAGCAGCCCCTGGGGAGGGATGAACACTGAAGCTTTCTTT | CASSPWGGMNTEAFF
NA | 14 | TRBJ2-1 | TRBV19 | TGTGCCAGTAACGATAGGTCTAGCTACAATGAGCAGTTCTTC | CASNDRSSYNEQFF
TRBD1 | 16 | TRBJ1-1 | TRBV5-1 | TGCGCCAGCAGCCCCACGGGACAGGCGATGGGGACTGAAGCTTTCTTT | CASSPTGQAMGTEAFF
NA | 13 | TRBJ2-5 | TRBV19 | TGTGCCAGTAGTAGCGGGAACCAAGAGACCCAGTACTTC | CASSSGNQETQYF
NA | 16 | TRBJ2-1 | TRBV19 | TGTGCCAGTAGGTCCCGGGACTCGAGCTCCTACAATGAGCAGTTCTTC | CASRSRDSSSYNEQFF
TRBD1 | 15 | TRBJ2-4 | TRBV6-5 | TGTGCCAGCAGTTACTCGACAGGGTACCTGAACATTCAGTACTTC | CASSYSTGYLNIQYF
TRBD2 | 14 | TRBJ2-7 | TRBV4-1 | TGCGCCAGCAGCCTCCCCGGGACTAGTCGCGAGCAGTACTTC | CASSLPGTSREQYF